The rows below give T cell receptor beta chains drawn from one sample of a study of T cell repertoires in cytomegalovirus infection. No antigens are known for them. TCRdb re-derived calls from the reads in MiXCR, one entry per CDR3 protein. Of approximately 600,000 distinct CDR3 sequences in the sample, about 39% were seen once. The sequenced sample was cultured PBMCs, obtained from culture after CMV antigen stimulation. Source of these receptors: a human donor in good health (CMV status not recorded). Some clones in this sample may be carry-over from other donors' samples. Each CDR3 is given with its conserved first and last residue. D genes are given only for firm matches. Some rows mark clone size as missing; the rest say once, few, many or name a class of expanded clone.

CDR3 length: 16; J gene: TRBJ2-1; clone size: .; V gene: TRBV15; D gene: TRBD2; CDR3 protein: CATSRDRLAGGHEQFF; CDR3 DNA: TGTGCCACCAGCAGAGATCGGCTAGCGGGGGGTCATGAGCAGTTCTTC
CDR3 length: 16; J gene: TRBJ2-3; clone size: .; V gene: TRBV4-3; D gene: TRBD2; CDR3 protein: CASSQDRAGRADTQYF; CDR3 DNA: TGCGCCAGCAGCCAAGATCGAGCGGGAAGGGCAGATACGCAGTATTTT
CDR3 length: 15; J gene: TRBJ2-5; clone size: .; V gene: TRBV7-9; D gene: TRBD1; CDR3 protein: CASSLVRQGQETQYF; CDR3 DNA: TGTGCCAGCAGCTTAGTCAGACAGGGTCAAGAGACCCAGTACTTC
CDR3 length: 14; J gene: TRBJ1-4; clone size: many; V gene: TRBV7-2; D gene: .; CDR3 protein: CASSETNREEKLFF; CDR3 DNA: TGTGCCAGCAGCGAAACCAACAGGGAAGAAAAACTGTTTTTT
CDR3 length: 17; J gene: TRBJ2-7; clone size: few; V gene: TRBV7-2; D gene: .; CDR3 protein: CASSLEPYSGPPYEQYF; CDR3 DNA: TGTGCCAGCAGCTTAGAACCCTACTCTGGGCCACCATACGAGCAGTACTTC
CDR3 length: 14; J gene: TRBJ1-2; clone size: .; V gene: TRBV7-9; D gene: .; CDR3 protein: CASSLPQGNYGYTF; CDR3 DNA: TGTGCCAGCAGCTTACCTCAGGGGAACTATGGCTACACCTTC
CDR3 length: 16; J gene: TRBJ1-1; clone size: .; V gene: TRBV4-3; D gene: .; CDR3 protein: CASSHSSVVLGAEAFF; CDR3 DNA: TGCGCCAGCAGCCACTCAAGCGTGGTTCTAGGGGCTGAAGCTTTCTTT
CDR3 length: 13; J gene: TRBJ2-1; clone size: few; V gene: TRBV7-2; D gene: TRBD2; CDR3 protein: CASSGVTGGEGFF; CDR3 DNA: TGTGCCAGCAGCGGGGTCACGGGCGGGGAGGGGTTCTTC
CDR3 length: 12; J gene: TRBJ1-1; clone size: once; V gene: TRBV12-3/TRBV12-4; D gene: .; CDR3 protein: CASIRSGTEAFF; CDR3 DNA: TGTGCCAGCATACGGTCAGGGACTGAAGCTTTCTTT
CDR3 length: 14; J gene: TRBJ1-2; clone size: .; V gene: TRBV7-2; D gene: .; CDR3 protein: CASSPGVGGRGYTF; CDR3 DNA: TGTGCCAGCAGCCCCGGCGTGGGGGGCCGGGGCTACACCTTC
CDR3 length: 15; J gene: TRBJ2-3; clone size: once; V gene: TRBV6-5; D gene: TRBD2; CDR3 protein: CASSPSGSAQGTQYF; CDR3 DNA: TGTGCCAGCAGTCCTAGCGGGAGCGCGCAGGGTACGCAGTATTTT
CDR3 length: 13; J gene: TRBJ1-1; clone size: few; V gene: TRBV29-1; D gene: .; CDR3 protein: CSVGWGGGTEAFF; CDR3 DNA: TGCAGCGTTGGCTGGGGAGGGGGCACTGAAGCTTTCTTT
CDR3 length: 14; J gene: TRBJ2-3; clone size: few; V gene: TRBV12-3/TRBV12-4; D gene: .; CDR3 protein: CASSFATGADTQYF; CDR3 DNA: TGTGCCAGCAGTTTCGCAACGGGGGCAGATACGCAGTATTTT
CDR3 length: 11; J gene: TRBJ2-3; clone size: few; V gene: TRBV11-2; D gene: .; CDR3 protein: CASSPLNTQYF; CDR3 DNA: TGTGCCAGCAGCCCTCTCAATACGCAGTATTTT
CDR3 length: 16; J gene: TRBJ1-3; clone size: .; V gene: TRBV6-8; D gene: .; CDR3 protein: CASIPWGRHSGNTIYF; CDR3 DNA: TGTGCCAGCATCCCTTGGGGGCGACACTCTGGAAACACCATATATTTT
CDR3 length: 14; J gene: TRBJ2-3; clone size: few; V gene: TRBV6-5; D gene: .; CDR3 protein: CASSYRGAPDTQYF; CDR3 DNA: TGTGCCAGCAGTTACCGTGGAGCGCCGGATACGCAGTATTTT
CDR3 length: 14; J gene: TRBJ2-5; clone size: few; V gene: TRBV7-2; D gene: TRBD2; CDR3 protein: CASSLASGMETQYF; CDR3 DNA: TGTGCCAGCAGCTTAGCTAGCGGGATGGAGACCCAGTACTTC
CDR3 length: 17; J gene: TRBJ2-6; clone size: .; V gene: TRBV27; D gene: TRBD1; CDR3 protein: CASSPRQGAGGANVLTF; CDR3 DNA: TGTGCCAGCAGTCCCCGACAGGGGGCAGGTGGGGCCAACGTCCTGACTTTC
CDR3 length: 15; J gene: TRBJ2-1; clone size: .; V gene: TRBV12-5; D gene: TRBD2; CDR3 protein: CASGPSGLAGGSEFF; CDR3 DNA: TGTGCTAGTGGTCCTTCCGGGCTAGCGGGAGGGTCGGAGTTCTTC
CDR3 length: 20; J gene: TRBJ2-7; clone size: few; V gene: TRBV7-6; D gene: TRBD2; CDR3 protein: CASSFGPIKGGRAGSYEQYF; CDR3 DNA: TGTGCCAGCAGCTTCGGCCCGATCAAAGGCGGGAGGGCCGGTTCCTACGAGCAGTACTTC
CDR3 length: 13; J gene: TRBJ2-5; clone size: .; V gene: TRBV4-3; D gene: .; CDR3 protein: CASSHSRKETQYF; CDR3 DNA: TGCGCCAGCAGCCACTCACGGAAAGAGACCCAGTACTTC
CDR3 length: 14; J gene: TRBJ2-5; clone size: many; V gene: TRBV7-2; D gene: TRBD2; CDR3 protein: CATSAGGFQETQYF; CDR3 DNA: TGTGCCACCTCAGCGGGGGGTTTCCAAGAGACCCAGTACTTC
CDR3 length: 13; J gene: TRBJ1-5; clone size: .; V gene: TRBV7-2; D gene: .; CDR3 protein: CASSTRGNQPQHF; CDR3 DNA: TGTGCCAGCAGCACCCGGGGGAATCAGCCCCAGCATTTT
CDR3 length: 14; J gene: TRBJ1-6; clone size: .; V gene: TRBV4-2; D gene: .; CDR3 protein: CASSQDLGYSPLHF; CDR3 DNA: TGTGCCAGCAGCCAAGATCTAGGGTATTCACCCCTCCACTTT
CDR3 length: 18; J gene: TRBJ2-7; clone size: .; V gene: TRBV5-3; D gene: TRBD2; CDR3 protein: CASSSRGDPIRGSYEQYF; CDR3 DNA: TGTGCCAGCAGCTCACGGGGGGATCCGATTCGTGGGTCCTACGAGCAGTACTTC
CDR3 length: 19; J gene: TRBJ2-6; clone size: .; V gene: TRBV28; D gene: TRBD2; CDR3 protein: CASSLSSLAGISGVNVLTF; CDR3 DNA: TGTGCCAGCAGTCTCTCCTCACTAGCGGGAATCTCTGGGGTCAACGTCCTGACTTTC
CDR3 length: 13; J gene: TRBJ2-7; clone size: .; V gene: TRBV4-1; D gene: TRBD1; CDR3 protein: CASSQAVTGARYF; CDR3 DNA: TGCGCCAGCAGCCAAGCGGTGACAGGGGCTAGATACTTC
CDR3 length: 13; J gene: TRBJ2-1; clone size: .; V gene: TRBV4-1; D gene: .; CDR3 protein: CASSPPSWDEQFF; CDR3 DNA: TGCGCCAGCAGCCCGCCCAGCTGGGATGAGCAGTTCTTC
CDR3 length: 18; J gene: TRBJ1-3; clone size: .; V gene: TRBV4-1; D gene: .; CDR3 protein: CASSQVVGPRSSGNTIYF; CDR3 DNA: TGTGCCAGCAGCCAAGTGGTAGGGCCCAGGAGCTCTGGAAACACCATATATTTT
CDR3 length: 15; J gene: TRBJ2-6; clone size: few; V gene: TRBV7-2; D gene: .; CDR3 protein: CASSLLAGGANVLTF; CDR3 DNA: TGTGCCAGCAGCTTACTAGCTGGTGGGGCCAACGTCCTGACTTTC
CDR3 length: 14; J gene: TRBJ2-3; clone size: .; V gene: TRBV30; D gene: .; CDR3 protein: CAWSVRGSTDTQYF; CDR3 DNA: TGTGCCTGGAGTGTGAGGGGATCCACAGATACGCAGTATTTT
CDR3 length: 17; J gene: TRBJ2-5; clone size: .; V gene: TRBV27; D gene: TRBD2; CDR3 protein: CASSSLIGLAGVETQYF; CDR3 DNA: TGTGCCAGCAGTTCACTGATCGGACTAGCGGGTGTTGAGACCCAGTACTTC
CDR3 length: 15; J gene: TRBJ1-5; clone size: .; V gene: TRBV7-2; D gene: .; CDR3 protein: CASSLEQGGNQPQHF; CDR3 DNA: TGTGCCAGCAGCTTAGAACAGGGTGGCAATCAGCCCCAGCATTTT
CDR3 length: 12; J gene: TRBJ2-2; clone size: few; V gene: TRBV7-6; D gene: .; CDR3 protein: CASSPDTGELFF; CDR3 DNA: TGTGCCAGCAGTCCAGACACCGGGGAGCTGTTTTTT
CDR3 length: 14; J gene: TRBJ2-3; clone size: .; V gene: TRBV7-2; D gene: .; CDR3 protein: CASSSRQRTDTQYF; CDR3 DNA: TGTGCCAGCAGCTCCCGACAGCGCACAGATACGCAGTATTTT
CDR3 length: 15; J gene: TRBJ2-2; clone size: .; V gene: TRBV4-1; D gene: .; CDR3 protein: CASSPNVLGTGELFF; CDR3 DNA: TGCGCCAGCAGCCCCAACGTCCTTGGCACCGGGGAGCTGTTTTTT
CDR3 length: 14; J gene: TRBJ1-3; clone size: .; V gene: TRBV11-2; D gene: .; CDR3 protein: CASSFFREGNTIYF; CDR3 DNA: TGTGCCAGCAGCTTTTTTCGGGAGGGAAACACCATATATTTT
CDR3 length: 14; J gene: TRBJ2-3; clone size: .; V gene: TRBV10-3; D gene: .; CDR3 protein: CAISVGRGTDTQYF; CDR3 DNA: TGTGCCATCAGTGTAGGGCGGGGCACAGATACGCAGTATTTT
CDR3 length: 16; J gene: TRBJ2-2; clone size: .; V gene: TRBV18; D gene: TRBD2; CDR3 protein: CASSQGLAGVNGELFF; CDR3 DNA: TGTGCCAGCTCCCAGGGACTAGCGGGAGTGAACGGGGAGCTGTTTTTT
CDR3 length: 14; J gene: TRBJ1-1; clone size: few; V gene: TRBV19; D gene: .; CDR3 protein: CASSIIWGRAEAFF; CDR3 DNA: TGTGCCAGTAGTATTATCTGGGGAAGGGCTGAAGCTTTCTTT
CDR3 length: 14; J gene: TRBJ1-1; clone size: .; V gene: TRBV12-3/TRBV12-4; D gene: .; CDR3 protein: CASSLTGLGAEAFF; CDR3 DNA: TGTGCCAGCAGTTTAACAGGGTTAGGGGCTGAAGCTTTCTTT
CDR3 length: 18; J gene: TRBJ2-2; clone size: many; V gene: TRBV10-3; D gene: TRBD2; CDR3 protein: CAISESWTSGSRTGELFF; CDR3 DNA: TGTGCCATCAGTGAGTCTTGGACTAGCGGGAGTCGGACCGGGGAGCTGTTTTTT
CDR3 length: 12; J gene: TRBJ2-3; clone size: .; V gene: TRBV5-4; D gene: TRBD1; CDR3 protein: CASSADRNTQYF; CDR3 DNA: TGTGCCAGCAGCGCGGACAGGAATACGCAGTATTTT
CDR3 length: 17; J gene: TRBJ2-4; clone size: .; V gene: TRBV4-1; D gene: TRBD2; CDR3 protein: CASSQGVPTSGQNIQYF; CDR3 DNA: TGCGCCAGCAGCCAAGGGGTTCCCACTAGCGGACAAAACATTCAGTACTTC
CDR3 length: 16; J gene: TRBJ2-1; clone size: .; V gene: TRBV7-6; D gene: TRBD1; CDR3 protein: CASSLAPAGGWDEQFF; CDR3 DNA: TGTGCCAGCAGCTTAGCGCCGGCAGGGGGCTGGGATGAGCAGTTCTTC
CDR3 length: 15; J gene: TRBJ1-6; clone size: few; V gene: TRBV7-2; D gene: .; CDR3 protein: CASSLIVGGLSPLHF; CDR3 DNA: TGTGCCAGCAGCTTAATTGTGGGGGGACTATCACCCCTCCACTTT
CDR3 length: 11; J gene: TRBJ2-1; clone size: .; V gene: TRBV7-6; D gene: .; CDR3 protein: CASSIVREQFF; CDR3 DNA: TGTGCCAGCAGCATCGTCAGAGAGCAGTTCTTC
CDR3 length: 14; J gene: TRBJ2-3; clone size: .; V gene: TRBV4-1; D gene: .; CDR3 protein: CASSQDGRTDTQYF; CDR3 DNA: TGCGCCAGCAGCCAAGACGGCCGCACAGATACGCAGTATTTT
CDR3 length: 14; J gene: TRBJ2-1; clone size: few; V gene: TRBV12-3/TRBV12-4; D gene: .; CDR3 protein: CASSLTLEGREQFF; CDR3 DNA: TGTGCCAGCAGTCTAACCCTCGAGGGACGTGAGCAGTTCTTC